The 9 T cell receptor beta chains given below trace back to one sample, sequenced in a study of OX40 agonist ivuxolimab in advanced cancers. TCRdb keeps only in-frame clones here, not all; method: immunoSEQ multiplex PCR. In the table there are about 73,000 clones, 75% to 95% of which are singletons. The sample in question was CD4+ or CD8+ T cells sorted from blood, obtained in a trial of the OX40 agonist ivuxolimab. These receptors came from an adult with an advanced solid tumor such as melanoma, head and neck, liver or kidney cancer.

This sequence joins TRBV6-5 and TRBJ2-5; D is ambiguous. V was pared by 0 bases and J by 3 bases, with 8 bases between. The germline CDR1 and CDR2 sequences are MNHEY and SVGAGI. This CDR3 has 14 amino acids. CDR3 coding DNA: TGTGCCAGCAGTTACTCGGGCAGTAAAGAGACCCAGTACTTC. The encoded protein is CASSYSGSKETQYF.

The chain joins TRBV6-6 to TRBJ2-6; unclear D gene. The CDR3 covers 16 residues. CDR1 is MNHNY, CDR2 SVGAGI, per germline (reference sequence). V was pared by 4 bases and J by 0 bases, with 10 bases between. The CDR3 loop is CASSSHTDSGANVLTF. The DNA of the CDR3 is TGTGCCAGCAGTTCCCATACAGACTCTGGGGCCAACGTCCTGACTTTC.

The gene calls are TRBV6-4 and TRBJ2-5; tentatively, D is TRBD1 (5 bases). Trimming took off 3 bases at V and 5 bases at J, with 10 bases between the two ends. The CDR3 runs 13 residues. Looked up from germline, CDR1 is MRHNA and CDR2 is SNTAGT. The CDR3 DNA follows: TGTGCCAGCAGTGAAAACGCAGGGGAGACCCAGTACTTC. It is translated as CASSENAGETQYF.

The genes are TRBV7-8 and TRBJ2-5; maybe TRBD1 (5 bases). V was cut by 1 base and J by 2 bases, with 5 bases left in between. CDR1 SGHVS and CDR2 FQNEAQ come from the germline V gene. The CDR3 sequence is 13 residues long. The CDR3 DNA sequence: TGTGCCAGCAGCTTAGACAGGCAAGAGACCCAGTACTTC. Encoded protein: CASSLDRQETQYF.

Remarks on this clone: Germline is not matched at one junction end, which may reflect a read error. The J gene is TRBJ2-2, the V gene TRBV7-7, with D possibly being TRBD2 (5 bases). The germline gives CDR1 SSHAT, CDR2 FNYEAQ (reference sequence). There are 14 residues in the CDR3. The CDR3 nucleotides read TGTGCTAGCAGCTTAGCGTCGAACACCGGGGAGCTGTTTTTT. Translated: CASSLASNTGELFF. Combining the CDR3 with reference TRBV7-7 and TRBJ2-2 gives the whole variable domain GAGVSQSPRYKVTKRGQDVTLRCDPISSHATLYWYQQALGQGPEFLTYFNYEAQPDKSGLPSDRFSAERPEGSISTLTIQRTEQRDSAMYRCASSLASNTGELFFGEGSRLTVL.

A note on this clone: At one end, the junction sequence differs from germline, possibly due to a read error. The chain links TRBV6-5 to TRBJ2-7; TRBD2 is a possible D gene (6 bases). CDR1 and CDR2 (germline): MNHEY, SVGAGI. The length of the CDR3 is 14 residues. In DNA form, the CDR3 reads TGTGCCAACAGTGACGGCCTCTGGGGAGGCGAGCAGTACTTC. Its protein product is CANSDGLWGGEQYF.

The V gene is TRBV5-1, the J gene TRBJ2-4; D perhaps matches TRBD2 (6 bases). There are 14 residues in the CDR3. Germline V gives CDR1 SGHRS, CDR2 YFSETQ. Between the trimmed V and J ends, which lost 0 bases and 8 bases, there was a span of 12 bases. The CDR3 loop reads CASSLGSGVDIQYF. CDR3 DNA sequence: TGCGCCAGCAGCTTGGGCTCGGGGGTGGACATTCAGTACTTC.

This chain connects TRBV25-1 to TRBJ2-2, with D unclear. Germline-derived CDR1 and CDR2 are MGHDK and SYGVNS. Deletions cut 3 bases from V and 7 bases from J, with 6 bases between. CDR3 length equals 12 residues. Here the CDR3 reads CASSDNSGELFF. CDR3 nucleotide sequence: TGTGCCAGCAGTGATAATAGCGGGGAGCTGTTTTTT.

The chain uses TRBV5-1 and TRBJ2-3, with TRBD2 as a possible D gene (7 bases). V lost 0 bases to trimming and J lost 1 base, with 9 bases between them. Germline loops: CDR1 SGHRS, CDR2 YFSETQ. This CDR3 contains 15 residues. The CDR3 here is CASSLVGGRTDTQYF. In DNA, the CDR3 is TGCGCCAGCAGCTTGGTGGGGGGGCGCACAGATACGCAGTATTTT.